Sequencing of this T cell receptor (beta chain) was carried out in a study of beta chain features in type 1 diabetes. Overall study results and limits: Within patients, naive, central memory and Treg TCRB repertoires seemed more similar than within healthy donors.

This clone was seen only once. Its antigen remains unidentified. The CDR3 consists of 14 residues. The trim removed 5 bases at V and 8 bases at J, leaving 9 bases unmatched. Germline V gives CDR1 MNHNY, CDR2 SVGAGI (reference sequence). All of the isolated RNA was reverse transcribed, so expressed TCRB transcripts were sequenced. The method was immunoSEQ multiplex PCR; TCRdb's version includes in-frame clones alone and lacks a portion of them. The data hold under 900,000 clones, with roughly 16% observed a single time. The source is a woman younger than 30 in good health. The gene calls are TRBV6-6 and TRBJ1-2, with 9 positions matching TRBD1. Sequencing was carried out using naive CD4+ T cells from blood. The CDR3 loop reads CASSNRDRVDGYTF. CDR3 sequence (DNA): TGTGCCAGCAGTAACCGGGACAGGGTAGACGGCTACACCTTC.